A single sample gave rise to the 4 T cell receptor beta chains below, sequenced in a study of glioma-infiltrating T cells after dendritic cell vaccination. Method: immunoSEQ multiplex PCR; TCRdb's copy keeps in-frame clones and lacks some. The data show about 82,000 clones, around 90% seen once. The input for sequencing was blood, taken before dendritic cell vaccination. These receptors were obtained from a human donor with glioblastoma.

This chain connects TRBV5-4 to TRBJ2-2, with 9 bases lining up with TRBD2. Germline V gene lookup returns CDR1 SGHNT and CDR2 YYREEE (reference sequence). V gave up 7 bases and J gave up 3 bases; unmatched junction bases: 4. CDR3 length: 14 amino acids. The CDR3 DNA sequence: TGTGCCAGCTTTACTAGCGGGTACACCGGGGAGCTGTTTTTT. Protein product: CASFTSGYTGELFF. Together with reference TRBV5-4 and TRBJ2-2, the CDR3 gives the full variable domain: ETGVTQSPTHLIKTRGQQVTLRCSSQSGHNTVSWYQQALGQGPQFIFQYYREEENGRGNFPPRFSGLQFPNYSSELNVNALELDDSALYLCASFTSGYTGELFFGEGSRLTVL.

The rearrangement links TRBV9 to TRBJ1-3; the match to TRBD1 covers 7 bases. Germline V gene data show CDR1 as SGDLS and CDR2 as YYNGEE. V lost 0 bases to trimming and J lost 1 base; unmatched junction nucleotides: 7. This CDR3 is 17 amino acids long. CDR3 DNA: TGTGCCAGCAGCGTAGGAGGGGGCGCGAGTTCTGGAAACACCATATATTTT. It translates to CASSVGGGASSGNTIYF.

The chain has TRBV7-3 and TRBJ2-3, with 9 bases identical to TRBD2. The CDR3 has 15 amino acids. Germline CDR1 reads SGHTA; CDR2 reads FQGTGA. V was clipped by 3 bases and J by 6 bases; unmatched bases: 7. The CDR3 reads CASSFRASGRDTQYF. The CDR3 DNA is TGTGCCAGCAGCTTCCGGGCCAGCGGGAGGGATACGCAGTATTTT.

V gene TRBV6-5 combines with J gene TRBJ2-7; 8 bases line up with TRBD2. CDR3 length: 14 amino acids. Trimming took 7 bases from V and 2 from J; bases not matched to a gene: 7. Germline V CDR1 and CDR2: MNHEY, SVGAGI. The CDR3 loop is CASKEGLAAYEQYF. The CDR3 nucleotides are TGTGCCAGCAAGGAAGGACTAGCAGCCTACGAGCAGTACTTC.